These 9 T cell receptor beta chains were all obtained from the same sample, sequenced in a study of patients and donors after allogeneic stem cell transplantation. In TCRdb, the RT-PCR reads were re-called with MiXCR into one record per CDR3 protein. The sample lists just over 55,000 distinct CDR3 sequences, approximately 12% occurring once. The sample consisted of blood, either unsorted or a sorted T cell fraction (not recorded which). Source of these receptors: a human donor who was either an allogeneic HSCT recipient or a stem cell or donor lymphocyte infusion donor (not recorded which). It is not recorded whose cells these are; they may come from a transplant donor.

This clonotype was counted between two and nine times. Here the CDR3 reads CASSPLFIAGPPPYNEQFF. The CDR3 bases are TGTGCCAGCAGCCCACTATTCATAGCGGGACCCCCTCCATACAATGAGCAGTTCTTC. V and J are TRBV7-9 and TRBJ2-1; TRBD2 matches at 8 bases. The CDR3 extends over 19 amino acids. J gave up 4 bases and V 5 bases, and 19 bases lay outside the gene matches. Germline values: CDR1 SEHNR, CDR2 FQNEAQ (reference sequence).

This clonotype was found many times. V usage is TRBV12-3 or TRBV12-4 and J usage is TRBJ1-4, with 7 bases matching TRBD1. The CDR3 runs to 19 residues. V lost 2 bases and J lost 0; bases outside the gene matches: 12. The CDR3 bases are TGTGCCAGCAGTTTAAGTTGGAAGTGGCAGGGGGCAACTAATGAAAAACTGTTTTTT. Its translation is CASSLSWKWQGATNEKLFF.

This chain uses TRBV29-1 with TRBJ2-3; D is unclear. CDR1 and CDR2 (germline): SQVTM, ANQGSEA. V lost 3 bases and J 4 bases, leaving 20 bases between the germline ends. The CDR3 length is 16 residues. The CDR3 DNA is TGCAGCGTTGAGGGTGATAGGCCCACCCTCCCAGATACGCAGTATTTT. Residues: CSVEGDRPTLPDTQYF.

This clonotype occurred a few times. V and J are TRBV5-1 and TRBJ2-1; 7 bases align to TRBD1. V trimming: 4 bases; J trimming: 5 bases; junction bases outside the gene matches: 6. The CDR3 is 14 residues long. CDR1 and CDR2 from the germline V gene are SGHRS and YFSETQ. The CDR3 nucleotides read TGCGCCAGCAGCCGATATACAGGGGACAATGAGCAGTTCTTC. Protein: CASSRYTGDNEQFF. Variable domain in full (rest from reference TRBV5-1 and TRBJ2-1): KAGVTQTPRYLIKTRGQQVTLSCSPISGHRSVSWYQQTPGQGLQFLFEYFSETQRNKGNFPGRFSGRQFSNSRSEMNVSTLELGDSALYLCASSRYTGDNEQFFGPGTRLTVL.

The chain combines TRBV5-1 with TRBJ1-2; a weak D match, TRBD1 (6 bases). V shed 8 bases and J shed 3 bases, with 8 bases lying between them. This CDR3 comprises 11 residues. CDR1 is SGHRS and CDR2 is YFSETQ in the germline V gene. The CDR3 region is CASSGDYGYTF. In DNA form, the CDR3 reads TGCGCCAGTTCAGGGGACTATGGCTACACCTTC.

This clonotype came up a few times. The genes are TRBV5-1 and TRBJ2-5, with a tentative D call TRBD1 (5 bases). V lost 7 bases, J lost 4 bases, and 14 bases lay in between. The CDR3 covers 13 residues. CDR1 and CDR2 from the germline V gene are SGHRS and YFSETQ. The CDR3 protein is CASGRGWGETQYF. In nucleotides, the CDR3 is TGCGCCAGCGGAAGGGGTTGGGGAGAGACCCAGTACTTC.

This chain connects TRBV19 to TRBJ2-1, with no clear D. Germline lookup yields CDR1 LNHDA and CDR2 SQIVND (reference sequence). V was shortened by 1 base and J by 1 base, with 8 bases between the two germline ends. The CDR3 is 15 amino acids. In DNA, the CDR3 is TGTGCCAGTAGTATAGTCGGTCTGTCCTACAATGAGCAGTTCTTC. This translates into CASSIVGLSYNEQFF.

The CDR3 DNA sequence: TGTGCCAGCAGCGTAATTCGAGATACGCAGTATTTT. This sequence encodes CASSVIRDTQYF. The chain uses TRBV9 and TRBJ2-3; D is undetermined. Germline V gene data show CDR1 as SGDLS and CDR2 as YYNGEE. The V gene lost 1 base and the J gene lost 5 bases, with 5 bases spanning the gap. The CDR3 runs to 12 residues.

This clonotype showed up many times. This chain links TRBV12-3 or TRBV12-4 with TRBJ2-2; D unclear. There are 11 residues in the CDR3. Between the trimmed V and J ends, which lost 3 bases and 6 bases, there was a span of 2 bases. CDR3: CASSFAGELFF. The CDR3 DNA is TGTGCCAGCAGTTTTGCCGGGGAGCTGTTTTTT.